A single sample gave rise to the 7 T cell receptor beta chains below, sequenced in a study of blood T cell repertoires in COVID-19. This table comes from immunoSEQ multiplex PCR, and its TCRdb copy is limited to in-frame clones, with some not included. Of 87,000 or so clones in the sample, approximately 87% were seen once. Sequenced input: peripheral blood. Source of these receptors: a human donor with acute or convalescent COVID-19. The donor label of this sample is uncertain.

The rearrangement joins TRBV6-5 to TRBJ1-1; D unresolved. Germline values: CDR1 MNHEY, CDR2 SVGAGI. Trimming took off 0 bases at V and 4 bases at J, with 12 bases between the two ends. The CDR3 length is 15 residues. CDR3 bases: TGTGCCAGCAGTTACTCGATCCCCCCGGGCACTGAAGCTTTCTTT. Residues: CASSYSIPPGTEAFF.

The J gene is TRBJ2-1, the V gene TRBV6-2 or TRBV6-3, with D possibly TRBD1 on 6 matching bases. V was shortened by 3 bases and J by 1 base, with 19 bases between the two germline ends. Germline CDR1 is MNHEY and CDR2 is SVGEGT. The CDR3 has 18 amino acids. CDR3 region: CASSYEVGAYSSYNEQFF. The CDR3 nucleotides are TGTGCCAGCAGTTATGAGGTGGGGGCCTACTCATCCTACAATGAGCAGTTCTTC.

This chain connects TRBV27 to TRBJ1-6; 9 nucleotides match TRBD1. V gave up 0 bases and J gave up 13 bases; unmatched junction bases: 4. The CDR3 is made up of 14 amino acids. Per the germline V gene, CDR1 is MNHEY and CDR2 is SMNVEV (reference sequence). In DNA, the CDR3 is TGTGCCAGCAGTTTATCGGAGGGACAGGGCCCCCTCCACTTT. Translation: CASSLSEGQGPLHF.

On this clone itself: Mismatch with germline at one junction end may stem from a read error. The CDR3: CASTRSGTGGTDTQYF. The CDR3 coding sequence is TGTGCCAGCACCCGTAGCGGGACAGGGGGCACGGATACGCAGTATTTT. This chain joins TRBV9 and TRBJ2-3; 12 nucleotides match TRBD1. CDR1 is SGDLS, CDR2 YYNGEE, per germline. This CDR3 spans 16 amino acids.

The rearrangement links TRBV5-4 to TRBJ2-5; 12 nucleotides line up with TRBD2. The CDR3 extends over 16 amino acids. CDR1 is SGHNT and CDR2 is YYREEE in the germline V gene (reference sequence). The V gene end was trimmed by 3 bases and the J gene end by 2 bases; junction bases not matched to a gene: 5. In DNA, the CDR3 is TGTGCCAGCAGCTCGCCTAGCGGGGGGGAACAAGAGACCCAGTACTTC. This encodes CASSSPSGGEQETQYF.

The gene calls are TRBV19 and TRBJ1-2, with 9 bases fitting TRBD1. Germline V lookup: CDR1 LNHDA, CDR2 SQIVND (reference sequence). The CDR3 extends over 13 amino acids. The J segment lost 7 bases and the V segment lost 3 bases, leaving 3 bases of the junction unmatched. The DNA for the CDR3 is TGTGCCAGTAGTATCACAGGGGGCCGTGGCTACACCTTC. This encodes CASSITGGRGYTF.

The chain uses TRBV15 and TRBJ1-2; tentative D call: TRBD1 (6 bases). From germline, CDR1 is LNHNV and CDR2 YYDKDF (reference sequence). Trimming took 1 base from V and 6 from J, leaving 15 bases between them. The CDR3 has 15 residues. CDR3 nucleotide sequence: TGTGCCACCAGCAGAGTGCGACTGGGGGCGGATGGCTACACCTTC. Amino acids: CATSRVRLGADGYTF.